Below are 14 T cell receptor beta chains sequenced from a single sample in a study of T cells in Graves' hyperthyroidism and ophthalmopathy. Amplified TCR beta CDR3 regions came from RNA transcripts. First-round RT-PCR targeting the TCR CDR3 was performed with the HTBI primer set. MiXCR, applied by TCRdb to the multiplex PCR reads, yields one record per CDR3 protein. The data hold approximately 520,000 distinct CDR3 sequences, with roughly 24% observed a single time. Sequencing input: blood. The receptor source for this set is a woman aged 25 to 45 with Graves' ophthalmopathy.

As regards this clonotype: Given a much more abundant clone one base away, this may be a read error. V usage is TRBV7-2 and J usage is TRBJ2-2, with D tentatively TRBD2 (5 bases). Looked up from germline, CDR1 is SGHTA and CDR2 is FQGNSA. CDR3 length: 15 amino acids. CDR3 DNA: TGTGCCAGCAGCTTAGGTCGAACGTCCACCGGGGAGCTGTGTTTT. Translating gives CASSLGRTSTGELCF.

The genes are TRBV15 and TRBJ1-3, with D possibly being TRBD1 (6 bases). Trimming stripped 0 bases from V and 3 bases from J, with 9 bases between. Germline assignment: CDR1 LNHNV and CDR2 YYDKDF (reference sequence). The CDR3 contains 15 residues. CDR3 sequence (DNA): TGTGCCACCAGCAGAGACCAGGGGAATGGAAACACCATATATTTT. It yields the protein CATSRDQGNGNTIYF.

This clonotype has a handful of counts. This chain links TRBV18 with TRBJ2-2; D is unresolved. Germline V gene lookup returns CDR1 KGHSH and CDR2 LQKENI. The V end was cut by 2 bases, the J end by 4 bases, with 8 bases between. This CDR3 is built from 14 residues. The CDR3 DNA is TGTGCCAGCTCACCATTTTGGTCCACCGGGGAGCTGTTTTTT. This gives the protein CASSPFWSTGELFF.

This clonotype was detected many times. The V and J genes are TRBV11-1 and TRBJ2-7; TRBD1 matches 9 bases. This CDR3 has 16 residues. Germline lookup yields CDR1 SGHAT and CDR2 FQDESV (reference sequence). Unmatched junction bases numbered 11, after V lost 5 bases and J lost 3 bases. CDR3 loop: CASSQTWGQGLYEQYF. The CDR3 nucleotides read TGTGCCAGCAGCCAAACGTGGGGACAGGGACTCTACGAGCAGTACTTC.

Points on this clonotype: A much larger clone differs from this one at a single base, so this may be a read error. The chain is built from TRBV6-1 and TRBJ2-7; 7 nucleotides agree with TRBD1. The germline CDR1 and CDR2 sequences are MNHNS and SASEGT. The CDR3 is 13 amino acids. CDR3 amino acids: CAGRAGTDYEQYF. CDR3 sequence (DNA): TGTGCCGGCAGGGCCGGGACAGACTACGAGCAGTACTTC.

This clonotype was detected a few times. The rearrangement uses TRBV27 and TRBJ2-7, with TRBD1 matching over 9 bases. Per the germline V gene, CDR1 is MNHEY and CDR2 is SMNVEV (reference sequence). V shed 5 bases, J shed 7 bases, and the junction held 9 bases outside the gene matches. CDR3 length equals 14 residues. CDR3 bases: TGTGCCAGCAGTCATGGGGACAGGGTTTGGGAGCAGTACTTC. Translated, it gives CASSHGDRVWEQYF.

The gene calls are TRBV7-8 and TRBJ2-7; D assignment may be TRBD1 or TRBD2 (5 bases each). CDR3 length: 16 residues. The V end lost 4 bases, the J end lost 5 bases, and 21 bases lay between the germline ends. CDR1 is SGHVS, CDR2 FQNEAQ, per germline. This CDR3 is CASSSSLGTGRNEQYF. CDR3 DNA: TGTGCCAGCAGCTCCTCTCTCGGGACGGGGAGAAACGAGCAGTACTTC.

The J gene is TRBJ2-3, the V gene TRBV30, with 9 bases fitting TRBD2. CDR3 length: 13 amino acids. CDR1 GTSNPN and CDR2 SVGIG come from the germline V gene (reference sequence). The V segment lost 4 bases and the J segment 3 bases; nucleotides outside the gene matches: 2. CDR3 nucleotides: TGTGCCTGGAACAGCGGGGGGACAGATACGCAGTATTTT. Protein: CAWNSGGTDTQYF.

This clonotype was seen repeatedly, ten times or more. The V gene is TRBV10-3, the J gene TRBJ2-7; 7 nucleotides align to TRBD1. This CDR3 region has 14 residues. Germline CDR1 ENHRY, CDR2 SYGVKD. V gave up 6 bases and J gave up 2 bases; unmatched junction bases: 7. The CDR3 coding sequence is TGTGCCATCAGATCCGGGACAGAAACCTACGAGCAGTACTTC. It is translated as CAIRSGTETYEQYF.

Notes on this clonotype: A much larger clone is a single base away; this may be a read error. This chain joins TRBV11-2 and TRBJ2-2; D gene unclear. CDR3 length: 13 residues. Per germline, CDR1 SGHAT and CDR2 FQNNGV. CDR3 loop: CACSPRRGGELFF. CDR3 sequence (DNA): TGTGCCTGCAGCCCTCGGAGAGGTGGGGAGCTGTTTTTT.

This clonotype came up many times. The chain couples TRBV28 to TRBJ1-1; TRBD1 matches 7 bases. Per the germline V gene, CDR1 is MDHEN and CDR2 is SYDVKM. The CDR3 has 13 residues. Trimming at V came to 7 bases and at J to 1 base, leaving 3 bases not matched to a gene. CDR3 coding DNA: TGTGCCAGCATTCAGGGGGGGAACACTGAAGCTTTCTTT. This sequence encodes CASIQGGNTEAFF.

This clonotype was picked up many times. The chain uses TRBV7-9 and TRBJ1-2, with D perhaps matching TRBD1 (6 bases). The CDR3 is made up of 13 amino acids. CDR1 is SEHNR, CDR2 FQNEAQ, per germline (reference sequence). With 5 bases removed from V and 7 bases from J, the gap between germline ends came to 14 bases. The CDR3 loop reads CASSPGGPRGYTF. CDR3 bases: TGTGCCAGCAGCCCCGGGGGGCCTCGTGGCTACACCTTC.

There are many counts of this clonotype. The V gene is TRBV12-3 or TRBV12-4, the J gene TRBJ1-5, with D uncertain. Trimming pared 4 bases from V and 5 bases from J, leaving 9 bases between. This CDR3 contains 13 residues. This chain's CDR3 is CASSSDRYQPQHF. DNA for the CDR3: TGTGCCAGCAGTTCGGACCGCTATCAGCCCCAGCATTTT.

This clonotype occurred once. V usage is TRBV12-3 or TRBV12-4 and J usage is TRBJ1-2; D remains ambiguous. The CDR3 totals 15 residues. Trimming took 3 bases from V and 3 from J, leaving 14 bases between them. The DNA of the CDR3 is TGTGCCAGCAGTTTGCCGGGAGGTTGGGACTATGGCTACACCTTC. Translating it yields CASSLPGGWDYGYTF.